This T cell receptor (beta chain) was captured by sequencing in a study of shared clonotypes between healthy human individuals. Study-wide findings and caveats: Few donors restricted represented genetic and exposure-history diversity.

As processed by the authors: As immunoSEQ supplied junction-only sequences (without quality scores), filtering differed. Sequencing used immunoSEQ multiplex PCR; TCRdb keeps in-frame clones, though not all of them. Clonal size and the V and J genes are those of that table, whereas D and trimming came from the DNA. The sample has around 2.5 million clones; 93% are singletons. Germline assignment: CDR1 SGHAT and CDR2 FQNNGV. V shed 5 bases and J 5 bases; nucleotides not matched to a gene: 5. The CDR3 spans 13 residues. This clone was seen just once. Antigen specificity is unknown. Every donor was a Caucasian adult from Nashville, Tennessee. It was into CD45RA+ naive and CD45RA-negative memory subsets that the CD4+ cells were split.

This TCR derives from a man aged 18 to 30 in good health. Some clones in this sample may be carry-over from other donors' samples. V gene TRBV11-2 combines with J gene TRBJ2-7; TRBD1 aligns across 8 bases. The specimen was naive CD4+ T cells from PBMCs. The subset: CD45RA+ positively selected. In nucleotides, the CDR3 is TGTGCCAGCAGCCAAGGACAGGGCCACGAGCAGTACTTC. It codes for CASSQGQGHEQYF.